These 14 T cell receptor beta chains were sequenced from one sample in a study of sequential checkpoint blockade in melanoma (dated by TCRdb to about 2019). The sample's treatment or condition label is to be understood as: randomized to nivolumab then ipilimumab (arm A) or the reverse (arm B). Library method: the immunoSEQ multiplex PCR assay. TCRdb took this table from immuneACCESS and kept in-frame rearrangements with V and J called. Such tables lack part of the clones; where checked against another copy, unresolved V genes explain under half of the gap, and the rest is unexplained. The sample contains 9,000 to 9,500 clones, roughly 28% of them found a single time. In total, the top ten clones hold around a fifth of the sample. Sequencing was performed on tumor tissue (inferred from file names), taken from a patient given nivolumab and ipilimumab in sequence. The receptors come from a human donor with melanoma.

The chain carries TRBV6-8 and TRBJ1-1; D ambiguous. Germline lookup yields CDR1 MNHGY and CDR2 SAAAGT. Trimming pared 5 bases from V and 4 bases from J, leaving 17 bases between. CDR3 length equals 15 residues. DNA for the CDR3: TGTGCCAGCAGTGCCTCCCGGGTAGGAGGCACTGAAGCTTTCTTT. It codes for CASSASRVGGTEAFF.

CDR3 sequence reads: CASTGRGPSETQYF. The CDR3 region has the DNA TGTGCCAGCACAGGCAGGGGGCCCAGTGAGACCCAGTACTTC. This chain connects TRBV6-8 to TRBJ2-5, with 8 bases identical to TRBD1. With V trimmed by 7 bases and J by 5 bases, 9 bases remained unmatched. Germline V gives CDR1 MNHGY, CDR2 SAAAGT. This CDR3 is 14 amino acids long.

The chain couples TRBV19 to TRBJ1-3; D unclear. CDR1 is LNHDA and CDR2 is SQIVND in the germline V gene (reference sequence). The length of the CDR3 is 13 residues. V was clipped by 6 bases and J by 1 base, with 7 bases between them. The CDR3 DNA sequence: TGTGCCAGTAGATGGGGTTCTGGAAACACCATATATTTT. Translation gives CASRWGSGNTIYF.

This chain uses TRBV5-1 with TRBJ2-1; either TRBD1 or TRBD2 may fit D (6 bases each). The CDR3 length is 14 residues. The ends were cut back, 1 base at V and 2 bases at J, with 7 bases in the middle. CDR1 and CDR2 (germline): SGHRS, YFSETQ. DNA for the CDR3: TGCGCCAGCAGCTTGCGGGGGCCCTACAATGAGCAGTTCTTC. Encoded protein: CASSLRGPYNEQFF.

The V and J genes are TRBV11-3 and TRBJ2-3; a weak D match, TRBD2 (6 bases). The V gene lost 5 bases and the J gene lost 2 bases, with 26 bases spanning the gap. The length of the CDR3 is 19 residues. Germline values: CDR1 SGHNT, CDR2 YENEEA. CDR3 residues: CASSQGTDYRIITTDTQYF. As DNA, the CDR3 is TGTGCCAGCAGCCAAGGTACGGACTACCGGATTATCACCACAGATACGCAGTATTTT. Variable domain in full (rest from reference TRBV11-3 and TRBJ2-3): EAGVVQSPRYKIIEKKQPVAFWCNPISGHNTLYWYLQNLGQGPELLIRYENEEAVDDSQLPKDRFSAERLKGVDSTLKIQPAELGDSAVYLCASSQGTDYRIITTDTQYFGPGTRLTVL.

In its sample, this clone was seen a few times. The chain employs TRBV9 and TRBJ2-1; D is uncertain. This CDR3 is 14 amino acids long. The germline gives CDR1 SGDLS, CDR2 YYNGEE. V was cut by 6 bases and J by 0 bases, with 10 bases left in between. The CDR3 protein is CASTISNSYNEQFF. DNA of the CDR3: TGTGCCAGCACGATCAGCAACTCCTACAATGAGCAGTTCTTC.

The chain employs TRBV19 and TRBJ2-1; no clear D gene. Germline CDR1 and CDR2: LNHDA and SQIVND (reference sequence). V was cut by 0 bases and J by 4 bases, with 7 bases left in between. CDR3 length equals 14 residues. The CDR3 DNA sequence: TGTGCCAGTAGTATAGATCCCGGGTACAATGAGCAGTTCTTC. Amino acids: CASSIDPGYNEQFF.

The genes are TRBV29-1 and TRBJ1-2, with TRBD1 identical over 9 bases. The V gene's germline CDR1 is SQVTM and CDR2 ANQGSEA. This CDR3 has 13 residues. J gave up 1 base and V 8 bases, and 5 bases lay outside the gene matches. CDR3 region: CSQGQGHNYGYTF. The DNA of the CDR3 is TGCAGCCAAGGACAGGGGCATAACTATGGCTACACCTTC.

V is TRBV6-8 and J is TRBJ1-2, with TRBD1 as a possible D gene (5 bases). This CDR3 has 15 residues. Trimming took off 6 bases at V and 4 bases at J, with 18 bases between the two ends. Germline lookup yields CDR1 MNHGY and CDR2 SAAAGT. DNA for the CDR3: TGTGCCAGCAGGAACTCAGGCTACAGGACCTATGGCTACACCTTC. This gives the protein CASRNSGYRTYGYTF.

In regard to this clone: At one boundary the junction diverges from the germline segment, which might be a read error. The rearrangement uses TRBV6-8 and TRBJ1-2; D ambiguous. The CDR3 length is 14 residues. Germline assignment: CDR1 MNHGY and CDR2 SAAAGT. The CDR3 here is CAISDSGSNYGYTF. CDR3 sequence (DNA): TGTGCCATCAGTGACTCAGGTTCTAACTATGGCTACACCTTC.

This clone was picked up many times. This chain uses TRBV11-3 with TRBJ1-2; D perhaps matches TRBD1 (6 bases). Trimming took off 3 bases at V and 4 bases at J, with 21 bases between the two ends. Germline lookup yields CDR1 SGHNT and CDR2 YENEEA. The CDR3 consists of 17 residues. The CDR3, as DNA: TGTGCCAGCAGCTTGGTTCAAACAGGGTGGTTAAGCTATGGCTACACCTTC. It yields the protein CASSLVQTGWLSYGYTF.

This clone was counted between two and nine times. The gene calls are TRBV10-1 and TRBJ1-1; no reliable D call. The CDR3 consists of 11 residues. The ends were cut back, 3 bases at V and 5 bases at J, with 4 bases in the middle. Germline lookup yields CDR1 WNHNN and CDR2 SYGVQD (reference sequence). CDR3 bases: TGCGCCAGCAGTGATCGGACTGAAGCTTTCTTT. It yields the protein CASSDRTEAFF.

This clone was observed a few times. The rearrangement links TRBV9 to TRBJ2-2; 7 bases align to TRBD1. Germline CDR1 and CDR2: SGDLS and YYNGEE. The CDR3 totals 14 residues. Unmatched junction bases numbered 2, after V lost 5 bases and J lost 1 base. The CDR3 loop is CASRGQLNTGELFF. DNA for the CDR3: TGTGCCAGCAGGGGACAGCTGAACACCGGGGAGCTGTTTTTT.

The chain is built from TRBV19 and TRBJ2-1; D unclear. V was pared by 6 bases and J by 7 bases, with 25 bases between. The CDR3 sequence is 17 residues long. The germline gives CDR1 LNHDA, CDR2 SQIVND (reference sequence). The CDR3 protein is CASSPLGSAIKNNEQFF. The DNA for the CDR3 is TGTGCCAGTAGCCCCCTTGGGTCAGCGATTAAGAATAATGAGCAGTTCTTC.